Below, 28 T cell receptor beta chains from the same sample are listed, as sequenced in a study of brain T cells in children with intractable seizures. Time point given: blood from clinic visit 5 months post-surgery; TSC patient then seizure free. Produced via immunoSEQ multiplex PCR; TCRdb's table is partial and in-frame only. The sample yields hundreds of thousands of clones, 85% to 95% seen once. The sample in question was peripheral blood, obtained approximately 5 months after surgery. The receptors here all came from a boy under two years old with tuberous sclerosis and intractable seizures.

This chain connects TRBV5-1 to TRBJ2-5; no definite D call. The germline V gene encodes CDR1 SGHRS and CDR2 YFSETQ. Trimming left V 2 bases short and J 1 base short, with 3 bases between. The CDR3 runs to 12 residues. CDR3 protein: CASSFPQETQYF. In nucleotides, the CDR3 is TGCGCCAGCAGCTTCCCCCAAGAGACCCAGTACTTC.

The CDR3 reads CAWSAVGYSPLHF. In DNA, the CDR3 is TGTGCCTGGAGTGCCGTGGGCTATTCACCCCTCCACTTT. V and J are TRBV30 and TRBJ1-6, with no clear D. CDR1 GTSNPN and CDR2 SVGIG come from the germline V gene (reference sequence). V was cut by 1 base and J by 8 bases, with 9 bases left in between. This CDR3 has 13 residues.

The rearrangement links TRBV13 to TRBJ2-1, with TRBD2 identical over 9 bases. CDR1 and CDR2 (germline): PRHDT, FYEKMQ (reference sequence). The CDR3 totals 16 residues. The trim removed 2 bases at V and 5 bases at J, leaving 7 bases unmatched. The CDR3 sequence: CASSLYERGDNNEQFF. CDR3 coding DNA: TGTGCCAGCAGCTTATATGAGCGGGGGGACAACAATGAGCAGTTCTTC.

V is TRBV27 and J is TRBJ2-1; 10 bases are a match to TRBD2. Germline-derived CDR1 and CDR2 are MNHEY and SMNVEV (reference sequence). With 7 bases clipped from V and 6 bases from J, the junction kept 18 bases outside the gene matches. The CDR3 length is 18 residues. CDR3 sequence: CASTSPTSGPQRGNEQFF. As DNA, the CDR3 is TGTGCCAGCACATCGCCGACTAGCGGGCCCCAACGTGGCAATGAGCAGTTCTTC.

In regard to this clone: This CDR3 is also generated by other DNA sequences in the sample. V usage is TRBV29-1 and J usage is TRBJ1-1; 7 bases fit TRBD1. Trimming removed 4 bases from V and 5 bases from J; junction bases left unmatched: 1. The CDR3 covers 11 residues. The germline V gene encodes CDR1 SQVTM and CDR2 ANQGSEA. CDR3: CSVGRGTEAFF. CDR3 DNA: TGCAGCGTTGGCAGGGGGACTGAAGCTTTCTTT.

The chain employs TRBV6-6 and TRBJ2-1, with D perhaps matching TRBD2 (5 bases). The CDR3 covers 13 residues. Per the germline V gene, CDR1 is MNHNY and CDR2 is SVGAGI (reference sequence). The germline V and J ends were trimmed by 6 bases and 3 bases, with 9 bases remaining between them. The CDR3 here is CASRLTSYNEQFF. CDR3 DNA: TGTGCCAGCAGACTAACTAGCTACAATGAGCAGTTCTTC.

J is TRBJ1-1 and V is TRBV19; D is unresolved. The CDR3 covers 13 residues. CDR1 is LNHDA and CDR2 is SQIVND in the germline V gene (reference sequence). V dropped 3 bases and J dropped 4 bases, with 9 bases sitting between them. CDR3 DNA: TGTGCCAGTAGTATCAACAGACCCACTGAAGCTTTCTTT. This gives the protein CASSINRPTEAFF. Using reference TRBV19 and TRBJ1-1 for the parts outside the CDR3, the full variable domain is DGGITQSPKYLFRKEGQNVTLSCEQNLNHDAMYWYRQDPGQGLRLIYYSQIVNDFQKGDIAEGYSVSREKKESFPLTVTSAQKNPTAFYLCASSINRPTEAFFGQGTRLTVV.

The chain combines TRBV28 with TRBJ2-1; D is uncertain. There are 15 residues in the CDR3. Germline V lookup: CDR1 MDHEN, CDR2 SYDVKM. Trimming removed 2 bases at V and 0 bases at J, with 8 bases between. CDR3 amino acids: CASSLGISSYNEQFF. The CDR3 bases are TGTGCCAGCAGTTTAGGGATAAGCTCCTACAATGAGCAGTTCTTC.

The chain links TRBV19 to TRBJ1-2; no clear D. CDR3 length: 12 residues. V lost 7 bases and J 3 bases, leaving 9 bases between the germline ends. CDR1 and CDR2 from the germline V gene are LNHDA and SQIVND (reference sequence). The CDR3 bases are TGTGCCAGTAATGGGGAGGACTATGGCTACACCTTC. It codes for CASNGEDYGYTF.

For the CDR3, the DNA is TGTGCCAGCAGTTACTCAAAATCCTACGAGCAGTACTTC. This gives the protein CASSYSKSYEQYF. The rearrangement uses TRBV6-6 and TRBJ2-7, with no clear D. The CDR3 contains 13 residues. Germline-derived CDR1 and CDR2 are MNHNY and SVGAGI (reference sequence). The germline V and J ends were trimmed by 0 bases and 1 base, with 4 bases remaining between them.

The genes are TRBV9 and TRBJ2-6, with D uncertain. The V gene's germline CDR1 is SGDLS and CDR2 YYNGEE. V shed 1 base and J shed 0 bases, with 2 bases lying between them. The CDR3 has 14 amino acids. The chain's CDR3 is CASSVHSGANVLTF. The CDR3 region has the DNA TGTGCCAGCAGCGTACACTCTGGGGCCAACGTCCTGACTTTC.

The chain links TRBV6-5 to TRBJ1-2; TRBD1 matches at 10 bases. After removal of 8 bases from V and 7 bases from J, the junction contained 10 bases not matched to a gene. CDR1 and CDR2 (germline): MNHEY, SVGAGI. The length of the CDR3 is 14 residues. CDR3 sequence: CASHFNDRGLGYTF. The DNA for the CDR3 is TGTGCCAGCCACTTCAATGACAGGGGGCTTGGCTACACCTTC.

The chain links TRBV7-8 to TRBJ2-7; 12 positions match TRBD1. In germline, CDR1 is SGHVS, CDR2 FQNEAQ. V dropped 4 bases and J dropped 4; count of bases not matched to a gene: 5. The CDR3 length is 15 residues. The CDR3 DNA follows: TGTGCCAGCAGCTCGGGACAGGGGGCTATTTACGAGCAGTACTTC. Its protein product is CASSSGQGAIYEQYF.

CDR3 protein: CASSGQGPSNTEAFF. The CDR3 region has the DNA TGTGCCAGCAGCGGACAGGGGCCCTCGAACACTGAAGCTTTCTTT. V is TRBV2 and J is TRBJ1-1; TRBD1 agrees at 9 bases. The CDR3 totals 15 residues. The J segment lost 1 base and the V segment lost 6 bases, leaving 6 bases of the junction unmatched. CDR1 and CDR2 (germline): SNHLY, FYNNEI.

This clone has just a few counts. This chain links TRBV2 with TRBJ1-1; D gene unclear. V was pared by 7 bases and J by 5 bases, with 11 bases between. Germline V gene sequence: CDR1 SNHLY, CDR2 FYNNEI. The CDR3 sequence is 12 residues long. This CDR3 is CASNREVTEAFF. CDR3 sequence (DNA): TGTGCCAGCAACCGGGAGGTGACTGAAGCTTTCTTT.

The gene calls are TRBV30 and TRBJ2-6, with a weak D call TRBD1 (6 bases). In germline, CDR1 is GTSNPN, CDR2 SVGIG (reference sequence). The CDR3 covers 16 residues. The V end was cut by 2 bases, the J end by 0 bases, with 11 bases between. Here the CDR3 reads CAWSSTGPSGANVLTF. CDR3 sequence (DNA): TGTGCCTGGAGTTCGACAGGACCCTCTGGGGCCAACGTCCTGACTTTC.

The rearrangement links TRBV30 to TRBJ1-3; tentative D call: TRBD1 (5 bases). The CDR3 extends over 11 amino acids. With 3 bases removed from V and 6 bases from J, the gap between germline ends came to 6 bases. The germline V gene encodes CDR1 GTSNPN and CDR2 SVGIG (reference sequence). CDR3 residues: CAWSGTNTIYF. The CDR3 DNA reads TGTGCCTGGAGCGGGACAAACACCATATATTTT.

The rearrangement uses TRBV7-9 and TRBJ2-7; D is possibly TRBD1 (6 bases). The CDR3 totals 13 residues. Trimming stripped 4 bases from V and 3 bases from J, with 10 bases between. Per germline, CDR1 SEHNR and CDR2 FQNEAQ (reference sequence). This CDR3 reads CASSSQGYYEQYF. The CDR3 nucleotides read TGTGCCAGCAGCTCACAGGGTTACTACGAGCAGTACTTC.

Turning to this clone: The sample has other DNA sequences that encode this CDR3 too. V is TRBV6-5 and J is TRBJ1-2; the D is unclear. V dropped 0 bases and J dropped 1 base, with 9 bases sitting between them. The CDR3 sequence is 15 residues long. Germline lookup yields CDR1 MNHEY and CDR2 SVGAGI. The CDR3 nucleotides read TGTGCCAGCAGTTACTCGACTGGAGGTAACTATGGCTACACCTTC. It translates to CASSYSTGGNYGYTF.

The chain uses TRBV15 and TRBJ2-5; TRBD2 agrees at 11 bases. The length of the CDR3 is 16 residues. The germline CDR1 and CDR2 sequences are LNHNV and YYDKDF (reference sequence). V shed 5 bases, J shed 1 base, and the junction held 6 bases outside the gene matches. In DNA form, the CDR3 reads TGTGCCACCAGCGGGGTTACTAGCGGGGGCCAAGAGACCCAGTACTTC. This encodes CATSGVTSGGQETQYF.

This clone appeared a single time. V gene TRBV29-1 combines with J gene TRBJ1-1, with TRBD1 identical over 9 bases. V lost 0 bases to trimming and J lost 1 base; unmatched junction nucleotides: 0. CDR3 length equals 14 residues. Per the germline V gene, CDR1 is SQVTM and CDR2 is ANQGSEA. The CDR3 bases are TGCAGCGTTGAAGAGGACAGGGGGAACACTGAAGCTTTCTTT. Translating it yields CSVEEDRGNTEAFF. The full variable domain, rest sourced from reference TRBV29-1 and TRBJ1-1, is SAVISQKPSRDICQRGTSLTIQCQVDSQVTMMFWYRQQPGQSLTLIATANQGSEATYESGFVIDKFPISRPNLTFSTLTVSNMSPEDSSIYLCSVEEDRGNTEAFFGQGTRLTVV.

The J gene is TRBJ2-5, the V gene TRBV7-9; TRBD2 is a possible D gene (6 bases). The germline CDR1 and CDR2 sequences are SEHNR and FQNEAQ (reference sequence). V lost 4 bases to trimming and J lost 0 bases, with 12 bases between them. The CDR3 spans 15 residues. The CDR3 bases are TGTGCCAGCAGCTCGGGACTTCCGTACCAAGAGACCCAGTACTTC. Translating gives CASSSGLPYQETQYF.

This chain uses TRBV18 with TRBJ1-4; D unclear. The CDR3 is made up of 11 amino acids. Germline V CDR1 and CDR2: KGHSH, LQKENI. The V gene lost 8 bases and the J gene lost 7 bases, with 8 bases spanning the gap. The CDR3 here is CASRFGEKLFF. CDR3 in DNA: TGTGCCAGCCGATTCGGTGAAAAACTGTTTTTT.

This rearrangement joins TRBV6-1 to TRBJ1-5; no reliable D call. Per the germline V gene, CDR1 is MNHNS and CDR2 is SASEGT. V was trimmed by 1 base and J by 2 bases, leaving 12 bases between them. CDR3 length: 16 residues. CDR3 protein: CASSEGTRGGNQPQHF. The CDR3 DNA sequence: TGTGCCAGCAGTGAAGGGACTCGGGGAGGCAATCAGCCCCAGCATTTT.

The V call is TRBV21-1, the J call TRBJ2-2; TRBD2 is taken as the D call from the table, unchecked against the DNA. TRBV21-1 is described as a pseudogene. The CDR3 runs to 19 residues. CDR3 bases: TGTGCCAGCAGGGGACCGGGACTAGCGGGAGGGAAAAGGACCGGGGAGCTGTTTTTT. Translated: CASRGPGLAGGKRTGELFF.

This chain uses TRBV7-9 with TRBJ2-1; no firm D call. The CDR3 loop spans 15 amino acids. The V end lost 1 base, the J end lost 4 bases, and 11 bases lay between the germline ends. Looked up from germline, CDR1 is SEHNR and CDR2 is FQNEAQ (reference sequence). Here the CDR3 reads CASSLVGRGYNEQFF. The CDR3 DNA reads as TGTGCCAGCAGCTTAGTGGGCCGAGGATACAATGAGCAGTTCTTC.

This sequence joins TRBV29-1 and TRBJ1-1; D gene unclear. The CDR3 is made up of 12 amino acids. Germline V gene lookup returns CDR1 SQVTM and CDR2 ANQGSEA. V shed 4 bases and J shed 0 bases, with 6 bases lying between them. This chain's CDR3 is CSVGHMNTEAFF. The CDR3 DNA is TGCAGCGTTGGACACATGAACACTGAAGCTTTCTTT. Looking up the rest from reference TRBV29-1 and TRBJ1-1 gives the full variable domain: SAVISQKPSRDICQRGTSLTIQCQVDSQVTMMFWYRQQPGQSLTLIATANQGSEATYESGFVIDKFPISRPNLTFSTLTVSNMSPEDSSIYLCSVGHMNTEAFFGQGTRLTVV.

On this clone itself: The junction shows a germline mismatch at one end, possibly a read error. The genes are TRBV7-7 and TRBJ2-1; D might be TRBD1 or TRBD2, each matching 6 bases. This CDR3 comprises 16 residues. Germline lookup yields CDR1 SSHAT and CDR2 FNYEAQ (reference sequence). As DNA, the CDR3 is TGTGCTAGCAGCTTAGGGGGGTCAAGCTCCTACAATGAGCAGTTCTTC. Protein: CASSLGGSSSYNEQFF.